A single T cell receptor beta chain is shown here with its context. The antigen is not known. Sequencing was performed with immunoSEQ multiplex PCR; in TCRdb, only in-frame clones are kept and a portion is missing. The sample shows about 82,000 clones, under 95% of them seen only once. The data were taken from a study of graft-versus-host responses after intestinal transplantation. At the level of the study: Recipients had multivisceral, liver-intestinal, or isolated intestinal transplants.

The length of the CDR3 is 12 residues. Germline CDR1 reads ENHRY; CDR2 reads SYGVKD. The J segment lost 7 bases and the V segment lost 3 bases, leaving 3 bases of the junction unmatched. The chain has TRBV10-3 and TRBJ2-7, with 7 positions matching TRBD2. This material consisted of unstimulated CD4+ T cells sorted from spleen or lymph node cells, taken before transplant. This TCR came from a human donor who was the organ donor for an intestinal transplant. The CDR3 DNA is TGTGCCATCAGTGACCGGGGGGAGGAGCAGTACTTC. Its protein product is CAISDRGEEQYF.